Described below is a single T cell receptor (beta chain) sequence and its context. TCRdb's table, derived via immunoSEQ multiplex PCR, lists solely in-frame clones and lacks some. Seen here are about 76,000 clones, more than 85% observed once, and the top ten hold 0.2% to 0.3%. The record originates from a study of technical replicates of blood from several donors. The clonotype originates from a human donor in good health. Sample: T cells isolated from PBMCs.

This CDR3 reads CASSWKGDSNQPQHF. For the CDR3, the DNA is TGTGCCAGCAGCTGGAAGGGGGATAGCAATCAGCCCCAGCATTTT. The rearrangement uses TRBV7-2 and TRBJ1-5, with D perhaps TRBD1 (6 bases). Germline V gene data show CDR1 as SGHTA and CDR2 as FQGNSA. This CDR3 is built from 15 residues. The V gene lost 4 bases and the J gene lost 0 bases, with 10 bases spanning the gap.